This entry concerns a single T cell receptor (beta chain). Its specificity is unknown. Trimming removed 4 bases at V and 1 base at J, with 17 bases between. Germline CDR1 LNHNV, CDR2 YYDKDF (reference sequence). This CDR3 contains 16 residues. The entry originates in a study of cytomegalovirus exposure and HLA in healthy donors. Study-wide background: Findings of an earlier analysis included more than 90 million unique TCR beta sequences from 190 million or so T cells.

This PCR relied on a set of 60 Vbeta primers and 13 Jbeta primers. Here immunoSEQ multiplex PCR was the method, and the copy in TCRdb shows in-frame clones only, minus some. The sample has around 110,000 clones, roughly 80% seen once; the top ten hold approximately 2%. Whole-study findings and limits: Judged likely to be a sequencing artifact was a cluster of highly shared sequence variants. Immune exposure information comprised only CMV serostatus.

The sequenced sample consisted of PBMCs. This rearrangement joins TRBV15 to TRBJ2-7, with D possibly TRBD1 on 6 matching bases. This sequence was found in a man aged 25 to 40 in good health and CMV-seronegative. CDR3 sequence: CATSKNTGTPSYEQYF. The CDR3, as DNA: TGTGCCACCAGCAAAAACACCGGGACACCGTCCTACGAGCAGTACTTC.